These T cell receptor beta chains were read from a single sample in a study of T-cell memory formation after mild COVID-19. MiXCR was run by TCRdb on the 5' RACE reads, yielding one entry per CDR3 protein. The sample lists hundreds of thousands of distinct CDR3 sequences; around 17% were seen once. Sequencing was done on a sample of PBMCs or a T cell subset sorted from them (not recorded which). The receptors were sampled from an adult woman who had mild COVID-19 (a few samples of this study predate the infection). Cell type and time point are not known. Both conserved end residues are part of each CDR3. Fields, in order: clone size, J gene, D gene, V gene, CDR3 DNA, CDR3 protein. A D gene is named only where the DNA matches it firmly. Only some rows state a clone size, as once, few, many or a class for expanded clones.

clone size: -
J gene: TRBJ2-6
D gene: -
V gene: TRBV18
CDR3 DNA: TGTGCCAGCTCACCTCCCAGCCCGAGCTCTGGGGCCAACGTCCTGACTTTC
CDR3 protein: CASSPPSPSSGANVLTF

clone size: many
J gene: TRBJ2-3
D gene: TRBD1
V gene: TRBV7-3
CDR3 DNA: TGTGCCAGCAGCTTTATAAGGGACAGGGGGCGAACAGATACGCAGTATTTT
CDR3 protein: CASSFIRDRGRTDTQYF

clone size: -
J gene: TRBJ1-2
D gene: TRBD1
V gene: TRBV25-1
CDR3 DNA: TGTGCCAGCATGACAGGGGTCGGTGGCTACACCTTC
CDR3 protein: CASMTGVGGYTF

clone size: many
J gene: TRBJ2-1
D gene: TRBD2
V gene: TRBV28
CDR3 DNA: TGTGCCAGCAGTTTGGGCGGGAGGGTTTACAATGAGCAGTTCTTC
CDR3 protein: CASSLGGRVYNEQFF

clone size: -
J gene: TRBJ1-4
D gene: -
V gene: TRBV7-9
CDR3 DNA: TGTGCCAGCAGCTCTCGCGGTGGTGGGGAAAAACTGTTTTTT
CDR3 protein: CASSSRGGGEKLFF

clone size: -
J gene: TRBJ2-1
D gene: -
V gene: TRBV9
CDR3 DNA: TGTGCCAGCAGCGTACAGGGGCTACCCCACGATGAGCAGTTCTTC
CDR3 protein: CASSVQGLPHDEQFF

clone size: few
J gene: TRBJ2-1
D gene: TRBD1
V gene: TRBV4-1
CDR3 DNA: TGCGCCAGCAGCCACAGGACAGGGGGCTTCAACAATGAGCAGTTCTTC
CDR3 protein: CASSHRTGGFNNEQFF

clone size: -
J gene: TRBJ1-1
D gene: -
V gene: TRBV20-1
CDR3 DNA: TGCAGTGCACGTAGTTTGTGGGGTCAAACCACATTGAACACTGAAGCTTTCTTT
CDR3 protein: CSARSLWGQTTLNTEAFF

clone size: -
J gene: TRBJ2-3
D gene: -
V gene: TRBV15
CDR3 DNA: TGTGCCACCAGCAGAAGGGGAGGAGTGGATACGCAGTATTTT
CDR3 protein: CATSRRGGVDTQYF

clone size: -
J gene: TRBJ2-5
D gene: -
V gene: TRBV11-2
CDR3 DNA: TGTGCCAGCAGCTTAGGGTTCGGGGGTTCGGAGGAGACCCAGTACTTC
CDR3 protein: CASSLGFGGSEETQYF

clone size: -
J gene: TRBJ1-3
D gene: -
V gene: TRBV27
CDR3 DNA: TGTGCCAGCAGCCAGCTGCCTGGAAACACCATATATTTT
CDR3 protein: CASSQLPGNTIYF

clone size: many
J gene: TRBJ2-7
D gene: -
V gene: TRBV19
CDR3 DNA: TGTGCCAGTAGTATCGGCCGAGCAGCTACCTACGAGCAGTACTTC
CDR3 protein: CASSIGRAATYEQYF

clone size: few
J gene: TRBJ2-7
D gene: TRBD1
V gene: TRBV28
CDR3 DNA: TGTGCCAGCAGTTCACCCGGACAGGGGGCGGGCTACGAGCAGTACTTC
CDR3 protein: CASSSPGQGAGYEQYF

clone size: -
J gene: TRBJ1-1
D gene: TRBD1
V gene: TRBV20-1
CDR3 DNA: TGCAGTGCTAGAGGAAACAGGGGCCGGAACACTGAAGCTTTCTTT
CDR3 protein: CSARGNRGRNTEAFF

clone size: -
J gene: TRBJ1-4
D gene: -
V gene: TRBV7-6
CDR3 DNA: TGTGCCAGCAGCTTATTGAGGGGGTCGGCTAATGAAAAACTGTTTTTT
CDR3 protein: CASSLLRGSANEKLFF

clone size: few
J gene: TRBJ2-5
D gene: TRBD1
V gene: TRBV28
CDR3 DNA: TGTGCCAGCAGTTTAGATCCGCGGACAGGGGGAGAGACCCAGTACTTC
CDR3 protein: CASSLDPRTGGETQYF

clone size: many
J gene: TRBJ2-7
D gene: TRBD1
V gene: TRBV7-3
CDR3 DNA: TGTGCCAGCAGCTTGACAGGGGCTCGTGAGCAGTACTTC
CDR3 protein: CASSLTGAREQYF

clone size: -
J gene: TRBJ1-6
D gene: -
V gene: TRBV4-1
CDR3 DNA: TGCGCCAGCAGCCTAGGAGGGAAAGGTTCACCCCTCCACTTT
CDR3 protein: CASSLGGKGSPLHF

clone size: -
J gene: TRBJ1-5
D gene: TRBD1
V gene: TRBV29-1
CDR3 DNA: TGCAGCGAAGTTCCCGGGACAGGGGTTCAGCCCCAGCATTTT
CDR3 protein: CSEVPGTGVQPQHF